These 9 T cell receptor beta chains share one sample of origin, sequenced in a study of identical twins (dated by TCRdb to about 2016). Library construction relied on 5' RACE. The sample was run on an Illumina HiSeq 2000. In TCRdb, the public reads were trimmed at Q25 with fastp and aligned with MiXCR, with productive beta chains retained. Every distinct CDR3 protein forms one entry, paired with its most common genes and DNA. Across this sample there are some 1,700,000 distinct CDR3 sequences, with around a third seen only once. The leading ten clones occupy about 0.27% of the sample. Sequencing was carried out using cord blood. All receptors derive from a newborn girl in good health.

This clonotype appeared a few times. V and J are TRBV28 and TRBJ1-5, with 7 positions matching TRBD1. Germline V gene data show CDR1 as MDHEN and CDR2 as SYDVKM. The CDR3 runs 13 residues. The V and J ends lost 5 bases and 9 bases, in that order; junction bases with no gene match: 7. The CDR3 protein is CASSKTGQAPQHF. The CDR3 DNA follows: TGTGCCAGCAGTAAGACAGGGCAAGCGCCCCAGCATTTT.

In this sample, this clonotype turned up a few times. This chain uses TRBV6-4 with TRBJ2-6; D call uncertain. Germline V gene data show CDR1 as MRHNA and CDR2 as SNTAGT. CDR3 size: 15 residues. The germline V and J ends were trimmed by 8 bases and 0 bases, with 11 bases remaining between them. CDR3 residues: CASLGSGSGANVLTF. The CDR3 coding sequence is TGTGCCAGCTTAGGGTCAGGCTCTGGGGCCAACGTCCTGACTTTC.

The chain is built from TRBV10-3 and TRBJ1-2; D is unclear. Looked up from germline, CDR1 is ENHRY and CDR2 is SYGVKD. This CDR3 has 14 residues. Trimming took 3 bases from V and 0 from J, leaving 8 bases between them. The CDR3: CAISDPSANYGYTF. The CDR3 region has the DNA TGTGCCATCAGTGATCCCTCAGCTAACTATGGCTACACCTTC.

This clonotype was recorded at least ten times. This CDR3 is CASSKNSYEQYF. The CDR3 DNA is TGTGCCAGCAGCAAAAACTCCTACGAGCAGTACTTC. This chain uses TRBV21-1 with TRBJ2-7. TRBV21-1 is a pseudogene segment. The CDR3 contains 12 residues.

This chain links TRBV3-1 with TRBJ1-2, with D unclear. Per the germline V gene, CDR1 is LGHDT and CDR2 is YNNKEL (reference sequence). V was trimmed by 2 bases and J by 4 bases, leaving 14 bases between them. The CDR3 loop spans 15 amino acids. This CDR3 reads CASSQWVLPIYGYTF. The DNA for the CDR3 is TGTGCCAGCAGCCAATGGGTTCTCCCAATCTATGGCTACACCTTC.

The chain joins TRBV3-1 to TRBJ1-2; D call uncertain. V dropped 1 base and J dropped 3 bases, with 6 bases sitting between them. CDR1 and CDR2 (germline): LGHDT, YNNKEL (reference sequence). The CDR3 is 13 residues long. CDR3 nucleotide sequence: TGTGCCAGCAGCCAAGTAACGCACTATGGCTACACCTTC. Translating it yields CASSQVTHYGYTF.

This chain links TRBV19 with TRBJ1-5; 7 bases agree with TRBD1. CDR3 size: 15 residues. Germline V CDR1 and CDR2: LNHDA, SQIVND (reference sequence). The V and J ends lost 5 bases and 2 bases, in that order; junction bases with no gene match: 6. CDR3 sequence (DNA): TGTGCCAGTAGTCCCCAAGACAGGGGCAATCAGCCCCAGCATTTT. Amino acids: CASSPQDRGNQPQHF. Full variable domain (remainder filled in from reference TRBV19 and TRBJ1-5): DGGITQSPKYLFRKEGQNVTLSCEQNLNHDAMYWYRQDPGQGLRLIYYSQIVNDFQKGDIAEGYSVSREKKESFPLTVTSAQKNPTAFYLCASSPQDRGNQPQHFGDGTRLSIL.

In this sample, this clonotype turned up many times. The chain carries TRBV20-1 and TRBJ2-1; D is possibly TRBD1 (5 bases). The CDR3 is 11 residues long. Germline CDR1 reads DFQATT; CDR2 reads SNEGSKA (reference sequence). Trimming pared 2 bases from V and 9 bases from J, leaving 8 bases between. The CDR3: CSARQGFEQFF. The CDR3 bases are TGCAGTGCTAGACAGGGTTTTGAGCAGTTCTTC.

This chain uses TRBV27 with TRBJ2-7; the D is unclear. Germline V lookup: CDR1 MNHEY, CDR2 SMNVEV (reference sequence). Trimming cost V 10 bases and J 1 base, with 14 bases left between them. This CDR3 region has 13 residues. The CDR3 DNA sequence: TGTGCCACCCGAGAAGGGTATTCCTACGAGCAGTACTTC. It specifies CATREGYSYEQYF.